This T cell receptor beta chain was identified in a study of blood T cell repertoires in COVID-19. Across the whole study: Sample material is recorded as cDNA or gDNA derived from T cells, B-cell-depleted T cells, or PBMCs.

There are 15 residues in the CDR3. With 4 bases clipped from V and 4 bases from J, the junction kept 9 bases outside the gene matches. Germline assignment: CDR1 SGHRS and CDR2 YFSETQ. Measured with immunoSEQ multiplex PCR; TCRdb has only the in-frame clones, and not every one. This table has 150,000 to 200,000 clones, roughly four fifths appearing once. The TCR comes from a human donor in a cohort sampled during active COVID-19. The chain recombines TRBV5-1 with TRBJ2-5; 8 nucleotides line up with TRBD1. Source material: peripheral blood. CDR3: CASSPNRGIGETQYF. As DNA, the CDR3 is TGCGCCAGCAGCCCGAACAGGGGGATAGGAGAGACCCAGTACTTC.